The text below deals with one T cell receptor (beta chain). Self-reported history from a screening survey and questionnaire set each donor's cohort. The sample belongs to a study of blood T cell repertoires in COVID-19. Background on the study: Samples came from the United States, Italy and Spain, spanning acute and convalescent COVID-19. In each case, the material was cDNA or gDNA derived from T cells, B-cell-depleted T cells, or PBMCs.

The data were produced by immunoSEQ multiplex PCR, yet TCRdb's version contains in-frame clones alone and is incomplete. The sample holds around 380,000 clones, approximately 87% seen once. This CDR3 is built from 12 residues. V lost 2 bases and J 6 bases, leaving 10 bases between the germline ends. Germline V lookup: CDR1 GTSNPN, CDR2 SVGIG (reference sequence). The source material was PBMCs or T cells enriched from blood (not recorded which). This rearrangement joins TRBV30 to TRBJ1-1; D not resolved. The sequence was collected from a man under 40 who had recovered from COVID-19. The CDR3 bases are TGTGCCTGGAGTTATAGAGGTTCTGAAGCTTTCTTT. It specifies CAWSYRGSEAFF.